This is a list of T cell receptor beta chains from one sample in a study of cytomegalovirus exposure and HLA in healthy donors. Sequenced by immunoSEQ multiplex PCR; TCRdb stores in-frame clones only, minus some. The table has about 230,000 clones, more than 70% seen once. Sequencing was done on a sample of PBMCs. The receptor set was obtained from a boy younger than 18 in good health and CMV-seronegative. Each CDR3 is given with its conserved first and last residue. Each record gives: clone size, D gene, V gene, J gene, CDR3 DNA, CDR3 protein. A D gene is named only where the DNA matches it firmly. Clone size is given for some rows only: seen once, a few or many times, or a class if the clone is expanded.

few,.,TRBV10-2,TRBJ1-5,TGCGCCAGCAGTGACGGGGGGATCTGGCAGCCCCAGCATTTT,CASSDGGIWQPQHF
few,.,TRBV19,TRBJ2-7,TGTGCCAGTAGTATAGGTCAGGGGACCTACGAGCAGTACTTC,CASSIGQGTYEQYF
.,.,TRBV2,TRBJ1-2,TGTGCCAGCAGTGTTCCAATACCAAGGAGGGGCTACACCTTC,CASSVPIPRRGYTF
.,.,TRBV27,TRBJ1-1,TGTGCCAGCAGGACACAGGGGAACACTGAAGCTTTCTTT,CASRTQGNTEAFF
.,.,TRBV7-9,TRBJ1-4,TGTGCCAGCAGCTTAGCCCGGCTACGGGGTGAAAAACTGTTTTTT,CASSLARLRGEKLFF
.,.,TRBV6-1,TRBJ1-2,TGTGCCAGCAGTGAATCTACAGTTTGGGGCTACACCTTC,CASSESTVWGYTF
.,TRBD2,TRBV5-1,TRBJ2-1,TGCGCCAGCAGACCCCTAGCGGGAGCCACGAACAATGAGCAGTTCTTC,CASRPLAGATNNEQFF
.,TRBD1,TRBV19,TRBJ1-2,TGTGCCAGTAGCCCTCACAGGGGGCGGCCCTATGGCTACACCTTC,CASSPHRGRPYGYTF
.,.,TRBV7-9,TRBJ1-4,TGTGCCAGCAGCTTGGGGGCGGGGGTACCTAATGAAAAACTGTTTTTT,CASSLGAGVPNEKLFF
.,TRBD1,TRBV19,TRBJ1-4,TGTGCCAGTAGTAGGGACAGGGTTAATGAAAAACTGTTTTTT,CASSRDRVNEKLFF
.,TRBD2,TRBV2,TRBJ2-5,TGTGCCAGCAGTTTTGGACTAGCGGGGGGCGGGGCAGCGGAGACCCAGTACTTC,CASSFGLAGGGAAETQYF
.,TRBD1,TRBV30,TRBJ1-2,TGTGCCTGGGCCAACAGGGGATTAATAGACTATGGCTACACCTTC,CAWANRGLIDYGYTF
.,TRBD1,TRBV4-2,TRBJ1-2,TGTGCCAGCAGCCAAGGTTGGACAGGGTCCTATGGCTACACCTTC,CASSQGWTGSYGYTF
.,.,TRBV7-2,TRBJ2-7,TGTGCCAGCAGCTTACGGAGGCGGGGCGATTACTACGAGCAGTACTTC,CASSLRRRGDYYEQYF
.,.,TRBV11-3,TRBJ2-7,TGTGCCAGCAGCTTAGGTTATATTGGCAGGGCCCTAGACGAGCAGTACTTC,CASSLGYIGRALDEQYF
few,.,TRBV29-1,TRBJ2-1,TGCAGCGTTGAATTCGGGAACAGGGCCTACAATGAGCAGTTCTTC,CSVEFGNRAYNEQFF
once,.,TRBV6-1,TRBJ2-2,TGTGCCAGCAGTGAGGATGGGGGGGGGCCCGGGGAGCTGTTTTTT,CASSEDGGGPGELFF
.,TRBD2,TRBV11-3,TRBJ2-7,TGTGCCAGCGGGGGACGCGGGGGGGCGGGAGAGCAGTACTTC,CASGGRGGAGEQYF
.,TRBD2,TRBV5-1,TRBJ2-3,TGCGCCAGCAGCCCGGTTTTCCAGCGGGGGGCAGATACGCAGTATTTT,CASSPVFQRGADTQYF
.,TRBD1,TRBV5-4,TRBJ1-5,TGTGCCAGCAGCTGGGGACAGGTTAATCAGCCCCAGCATTTT,CASSWGQVNQPQHF
.,.,TRBV15,TRBJ2-2,TGTGCCACCAGCAGTAACAGGGAAAACACCGGGGAGCTGTTTTTT,CATSSNRENTGELFF
.,TRBD1,TRBV4-1,TRBJ2-7,TGCGCCAGCAGCCAAGTCAAACAGGGGAACTACGAGCAGTACTTC,CASSQVKQGNYEQYF
.,TRBD1,TRBV10-3,TRBJ2-1,TGTGCCATAAACAGGGGGCTAGGTGAGCAGTTCTTC,CAINRGLGEQFF
few,.,TRBV7-9,TRBJ1-1,TGTGCCAGCAGCTCAGCGAGGGCTTGGGTCACTGAAGCTTTCTTT,CASSSARAWVTEAFF
.,TRBD1,TRBV7-9,TRBJ1-4,TGTGCCAGCGCCAGGGGGAGGTCGATTGCTAATGAAAAACTGTTTTTT,CASARGRSIANEKLFF
.,.,TRBV23-1,TRBJ1-5,TGCGCCAGCAGTCAATCGTACCCCCCTAAATGGAGCAATCAGCCCCAGCATTTT,CASSQSYPPKWSNQPQHF
.,.,TRBV7-3,TRBJ1-6,TGTGCCAGCAGCGCATCGGGGGGGGGTAATTCACCCCTCCACTTT,CASSASGGGNSPLHF
.,TRBD1,TRBV27,TRBJ2-5,TGTGCCAGCATCTGGACAGGGAGGCAAGAGACCCAGTACTTC,CASIWTGRQETQYF
.,TRBD2,TRBV4-2,TRBJ2-7,TGTGCCAGCGGACTAGCGGGATCATCCTACGAGCAGTACTTC,CASGLAGSSYEQYF
.,.,TRBV29-1,TRBJ1-1,TGCAGCGTTGAACTCAGGGGAGAAGCTTTCTTT,CSVELRGEAFF
.,.,TRBV7-9,TRBJ1-3,TGTGCCAGCAGCTTGGGGGGGCGAGGAAACACCATATATTTT,CASSLGGRGNTIYF
.,.,TRBV6-5,TRBJ2-7,TGTGCCAGCAGTTATAGTAGCGTGGCCCACGAGCAGTACTTC,CASSYSSVAHEQYF
.,.,TRBV5-1,TRBJ2-1,TGCGCCAGCAGCCTAGTTCAGAGACCCTACAATGAGCAGTTCTTC,CASSLVQRPYNEQFF
.,.,TRBV19,TRBJ2-7,TGTGCCAGTAGCCCCCTAGCCGCCAGCTCCTACGAGCAGTACTTC,CASSPLAASSYEQYF
.,TRBD2,TRBV27,TRBJ2-1,TGTGCCAGCACGACTAGCGGGAGGTTGAGCTCCTACAATGAGCAGTTCTTC,CASTTSGRLSSYNEQFF
.,.,TRBV30,TRBJ2-1,TGTGCCTGGAGTGACAGTAGCGTCCATGAGCAGTTCTTC,CAWSDSSVHEQFF
.,TRBD1,TRBV6-1,TRBJ1-2,TGTGCCAGCAGTGAAGCGTTGAGACAGGGCTTTGGCTACACCTTC,CASSEALRQGFGYTF
.,.,TRBV7-3,TRBJ1-3,TGTGCCAGCAGCCCCGAAGGGGCCACTGGAAACACCATATATTTT,CASSPEGATGNTIYF
once,TRBD1,TRBV5-4,TRBJ2-3,TGTGCCAGCAGCTGGGACAGACCAGATACGCAGTATTTT,CASSWDRPDTQYF
.,.,TRBV7-9,TRBJ1-1,TGTGCCAGCAGCCCCGCGGGGAGGCCGAACACTGAAGCTTTCTTT,CASSPAGRPNTEAFF
.,TRBD2,TRBV9,TRBJ2-3,TGTGCCAGCAGCACTATAGGGGGTAGCGGGAGGCTTAGCACAGATACGCAGTATTTT,CASSTIGGSGRLSTDTQYF
.,TRBD1,TRBV5-4,TRBJ2-5,TGTGCCAGCAGCCCCGACAGGGCTTGGGGGGAGACCCAGTACTTC,CASSPDRAWGETQYF
.,.,TRBV2,TRBJ2-3,TGTGCCAGCAGCCTGAGACAGACAGATACGCAGTATTTT,CASSLRQTDTQYF
.,.,TRBV19,TRBJ1-4,TGTGCCAGTAGTATGGGATACAGCGCGGGGTGGACTAATGAAAAACTGTTTTTT,CASSMGYSAGWTNEKLFF